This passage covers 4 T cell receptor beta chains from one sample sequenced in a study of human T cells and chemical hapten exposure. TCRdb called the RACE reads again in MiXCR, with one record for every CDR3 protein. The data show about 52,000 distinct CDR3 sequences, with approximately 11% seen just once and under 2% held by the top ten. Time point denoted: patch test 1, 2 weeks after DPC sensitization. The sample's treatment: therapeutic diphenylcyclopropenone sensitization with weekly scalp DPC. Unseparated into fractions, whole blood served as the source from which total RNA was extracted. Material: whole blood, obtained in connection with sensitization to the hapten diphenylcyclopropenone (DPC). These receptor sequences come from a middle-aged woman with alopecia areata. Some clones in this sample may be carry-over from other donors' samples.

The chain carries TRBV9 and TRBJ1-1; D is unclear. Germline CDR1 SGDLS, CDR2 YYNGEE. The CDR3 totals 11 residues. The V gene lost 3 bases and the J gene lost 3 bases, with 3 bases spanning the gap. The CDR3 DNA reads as TGTGCCAGCAGCGGGGACACTGAAGCTTTCTTT. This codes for CASSGDTEAFF.

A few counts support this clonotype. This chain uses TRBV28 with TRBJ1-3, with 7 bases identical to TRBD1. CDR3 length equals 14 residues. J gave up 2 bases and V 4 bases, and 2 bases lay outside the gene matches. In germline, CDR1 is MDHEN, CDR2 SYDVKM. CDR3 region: CASSSGTAGNTIYF. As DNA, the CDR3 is TGTGCCAGCAGTTCCGGGACAGCTGGAAACACCATATATTTT.

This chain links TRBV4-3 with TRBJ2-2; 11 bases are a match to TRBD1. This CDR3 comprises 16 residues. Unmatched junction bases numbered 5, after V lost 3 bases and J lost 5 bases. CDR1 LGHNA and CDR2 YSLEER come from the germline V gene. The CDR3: CASSQAGTGGTGELFF. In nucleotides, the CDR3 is TGCGCCAGCAGCCAGGCCGGGACAGGGGGGACCGGGGAGCTGTTTTTT.

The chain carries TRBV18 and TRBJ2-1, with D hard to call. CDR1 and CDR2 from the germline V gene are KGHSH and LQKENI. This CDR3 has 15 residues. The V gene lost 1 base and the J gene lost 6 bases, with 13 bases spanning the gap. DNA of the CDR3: TGTGCCAGCTCACCACAACCCACTCCTGGCAATGAGCAGTTCTTC. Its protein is CASSPQPTPGNEQFF.